These 28 T cell receptor beta chains originate from one sample sequenced in a study of blood T cells in healthy people across ages. Combining a sample-barcoded 5' primer with a J-beta primer mix, a second PCR ran for about 7 to 11 cycles. TCRdb independently ran MiXCR on the 5' RACE reads; one entry per CDR3 protein. The profile shows 700,000 to 1,000,000 distinct CDR3 sequences, roughly 44% of them singletons. The sequencing input was blood. Receptor source: a man aged 60-69 years in good health.

V gene TRBV27 combines with J gene TRBJ2-2; tentatively, D is TRBD1 or TRBD2 (7 bases each). This CDR3 has 15 amino acids. Germline CDR1 reads MNHEY; CDR2 reads SMNVEV (reference sequence). Trimming took 6 bases from V and 4 from J, leaving 15 bases between them. The CDR3 reads CASRRARGGTGELFF. In nucleotides, the CDR3 is TGTGCCAGCAGGCGGGCCAGGGGGGGCACCGGGGAGCTGTTTTTT.

The chain is built from TRBV27 and TRBJ2-7; 7 bases line up with TRBD2. Germline lookup yields CDR1 MNHEY and CDR2 SMNVEV (reference sequence). The CDR3 loop spans 14 amino acids. V lost 4 bases, J lost 0 bases, and 3 bases stayed unmatched. The CDR3 DNA is TGTGCCAGCAGTTGGGGAGGGGTCTCCTACGAGCAGTACTTC. This codes for CASSWGGVSYEQYF.

This clonotype was counted many times. This chain joins TRBV2 and TRBJ2-1, with 7 bases fitting TRBD1. The V and J ends lost 10 bases and 4 bases, in that order; junction bases with no gene match: 7. The CDR3 consists of 13 residues. Looked up from germline, CDR1 is SNHLY and CDR2 is FYNNEI. In DNA, the CDR3 is TGTGCCAACTCCGGACAGGCTTACAATGAGCAGTTCTTC. Translation gives CANSGQAYNEQFF.

This clonotype came up a few times. This chain joins TRBV7-2 and TRBJ2-1; 8 bases map to TRBD1. This CDR3 region has 16 residues. Trimming cost V 5 bases and J 2 bases; bases outside gene matches: 8. Germline CDR1 is SGHTA and CDR2 is FQGNSA. The CDR3 sequence is CASSRTGQGAYNEQFF. The CDR3 coding sequence is TGTGCCAGCAGCCGAACTGGACAGGGTGCCTACAATGAGCAGTTCTTC. The full variable domain, in which reference TRBV7-2 and TRBJ2-1 provide the parts outside the CDR3, is GAGVSQSPSNKVTEKGKDVELRCDPISGHTALYWYRQSLGQGLEFLIYFQGNSAPDKSGLPSDRFSAERTGGSVSTLTIQRTQQEDSAVYLCASSRTGQGAYNEQFFGPGTRLTVL.

This clonotype has just a few counts. This chain uses TRBV5-4 with TRBJ2-4; maybe TRBD2 (5 bases). The J call is uncertain, as TRBJ2-7 better fits the DNA end. This CDR3 has 16 amino acids. In germline, CDR1 is SGHNT, CDR2 YYREEE (reference sequence). CDR3 in amino acids: CASSLSVGLAHYEQYF. Written as DNA, the CDR3 is TGTGCCAGCAGCTTGTCCGTAGGGCTAGCCCACTACGAGCAGTACTTC.

This clonotype was found many times. The V gene is TRBV6-2 or TRBV6-3, the J gene TRBJ1-1; tentatively, D is TRBD1 (6 bases). The CDR3 covers 14 residues. Trimming cost V 0 bases and J 1 base, with 6 bases left between them. The germline CDR1 and CDR2 sequences are MNHEY and SVGEGT. The CDR3, as DNA: TGTGCCAGCAGTTACTCGACAGGGAACACTGAAGCTTTCTTT. It yields the protein CASSYSTGNTEAFF.

In this sample, this clonotype turned up a few times. The rearrangement joins TRBV3-1 to TRBJ2-1, with TRBD2 matching over 7 bases. CDR1 and CDR2 (germline): LGHDT, YNNKEL (reference sequence). J lost 7 bases, V lost 0 bases, and 12 bases had no gene match. CDR3 size: 17 residues. The CDR3, as DNA: TGTGCCAGCAGCCAAGATGCTGGACTAGTGGGGTTAAATGAGCAGTTCTTC. Its translation: CASSQDAGLVGLNEQFF.

This chain joins TRBV7-9 and TRBJ2-5; D is undetermined. This CDR3 region has 15 residues. Germline loops: CDR1 SEHNR, CDR2 FQNEAQ (reference sequence). V was shortened by 5 bases and J by 2 bases, with 15 bases between the two germline ends. For the CDR3, the DNA is TGTGCCAGCAGCATTAGCTTGTATAGACAAGAGACCCAGTACTTC. This gives the protein CASSISLYRQETQYF.

V is TRBV7-9 and J is TRBJ1-2; no reliable D call. Trimming cost V 7 bases and J 3 bases, with 12 bases left between them. The germline CDR1 and CDR2 sequences are SEHNR and FQNEAQ (reference sequence). The CDR3 loop spans 13 amino acids. Written as DNA, the CDR3 is TGTGCCAGCAAACCGTCAGAGGACTATGGCTACACCTTC. Protein product: CASKPSEDYGYTF.

This clonotype has a handful of counts. CDR3 bases: TGCAGTGCTAGAGTAGGTGGCGTATACGAGCAGTACTTC. Translating gives CSARVGGVYEQYF. The rearrangement uses TRBV20-1 and TRBJ2-7; D unclear. V lost 1 base to trimming and J lost 4 bases, with 11 bases between them. Germline CDR1 reads DFQATT; CDR2 reads SNEGSKA (reference sequence). This CDR3 has 13 residues.

The rearrangement joins TRBV5-1 to TRBJ2-1; TRBD2 aligns across 10 bases. This CDR3 spans 16 amino acids. V shed 0 bases and J 7 bases; nucleotides not matched to a gene: 7. Per the germline V gene, CDR1 is SGHRS and CDR2 is YFSETQ. CDR3 in DNA: TGCGCCAGCAGCTTGGTCCCAGCGGGGGGGTCGAATGAGCAGTTCTTC. Residues: CASSLVPAGGSNEQFF. Full variable domain (missing parts from reference TRBV5-1 and TRBJ2-1): KAGVTQTPRYLIKTRGQQVTLSCSPISGHRSVSWYQQTPGQGLQFLFEYFSETQRNKGNFPGRFSGRQFSNSRSEMNVSTLELGDSALYLCASSLVPAGGSNEQFFGPGTRLTVL.

The chain links TRBV7-2 to TRBJ2-3; D call uncertain. Germline V lookup: CDR1 SGHTA, CDR2 FQGNSA. V was shortened by 4 bases and J by 7 bases, with 6 bases between the two germline ends. This CDR3 region has 11 residues. The CDR3 DNA is TGTGCCAGCAGCTGGGCGAATACGCAGTATTTT. This encodes CASSWANTQYF.

This clonotype was observed many times. This sequence joins TRBV5-1 and TRBJ1-2, with D perhaps matching TRBD1 (5 bases). Germline V gene lookup returns CDR1 SGHRS and CDR2 YFSETQ. The CDR3 is made up of 13 amino acids. Trimming removed 4 bases at V and 8 bases at J, with 15 bases between. The CDR3 protein is CASSVQAGNGYTF. The CDR3 nucleotides are TGCGCCAGCAGCGTGCAGGCAGGGAACGGCTACACCTTC. Full variable domain (remainder filled in from reference TRBV5-1 and TRBJ1-2): KAGVTQTPRYLIKTRGQQVTLSCSPISGHRSVSWYQQTPGQGLQFLFEYFSETQRNKGNFPGRFSGRQFSNSRSEMNVSTLELGDSALYLCASSVQAGNGYTFGSGTRLTVV.

This clonotype was observed a handful of times. The chain has TRBV9 and TRBJ2-1; D may be TRBD1 (5 bases). Trimming shortened V by 5 bases and J by 8 bases, and 14 bases separated the two germline ends. The CDR3 consists of 13 residues. Germline-derived CDR1 and CDR2 are SGDLS and YYNGEE. The CDR3 nucleotides read TGTGCCAGCAGTGCCTATGGGGCCGATGAGCAGTTCTTC. Its protein product is CASSAYGADEQFF. Full variable domain (rest looked up from reference TRBV9 and TRBJ2-1): DSGVTQTPKHLITATGQRVTLRCSPRSGDLSVYWYQQSLDQGLQFLIQYYNGEERAKGNILERFSAQQFPDLHSELNLSSLELGDSALYFCASSAYGADEQFFGPGTRLTVL.

This clonotype appeared a few times. This sequence joins TRBV7-9 and TRBJ2-7; D is perhaps TRBD2 (6 bases). The length of the CDR3 is 16 residues. Germline V lookup: CDR1 SEHNR, CDR2 FQNEAQ (reference sequence). Trimming pared 4 bases from V and 3 bases from J, leaving 19 bases between. This CDR3 is CASSSFGGDGSYEQYF. The CDR3 DNA reads as TGTGCCAGCAGCTCCTTCGGAGGGGACGGAAGCTACGAGCAGTACTTC. Full variable domain (missing parts from reference TRBV7-9 and TRBJ2-7): DTGVSQNPRHKITKRGQNVTFRCDPISEHNRLYWYRQTLGQGPEFLTYFQNEAQLEKSRLLSDRFSAERPKGSFSTLEIQRTEQGDSAMYLCASSSFGGDGSYEQYFGPGTRLTVT.

V is TRBV4-1 and J is TRBJ2-1, with TRBD2 as a possible D gene (5 bases). The germline V gene encodes CDR1 MGHRA and CDR2 YSYEKL. The CDR3 runs 16 residues. V was trimmed by 2 bases and J by 1 base, leaving 12 bases between them. The CDR3 nucleotides are TGCGCCAGCAGCCAACTCCGGACGGGGTCCTACAATGAGCAGTTCTTC. This encodes CASSQLRTGSYNEQFF.

The J gene is TRBJ2-1, the V gene TRBV14, with 7 nucleotides matching TRBD1. The length of the CDR3 is 17 residues. With V trimmed by 4 bases and J by 7 bases, 16 bases remained unmatched. Germline loops: CDR1 SGHDN, CDR2 FVKESK. CDR3: CASSPPHPGTASNEQFF. The CDR3 DNA reads TGTGCCAGCAGCCCCCCCCATCCCGGGACAGCCTCTAATGAGCAGTTCTTC.

About this clonotype: One end of the junction is discordant with germline, which a read error may explain. V and J are TRBV7-2 and TRBJ2-3; D is unclear. Per the germline V gene, CDR1 is SGHTA and CDR2 is FQGNSA. The CDR3 is made up of 17 amino acids. DNA for the CDR3: TGTGTCAGCAGCTCCTATGGTGGTCCTAGATCGGCAGATACGCAGTATTTT. Translating it yields CVSSSYGGPRSADTQYF.

The rearrangement uses TRBV7-2 and TRBJ1-6; tentative D call: TRBD1 (5 bases). The germline V gene has CDR1 SGHTA and CDR2 FQGNSA. The CDR3 extends over 15 amino acids. V gave up 1 base and J gave up 5 bases, with 9 bases separating them. CDR3 amino acids: CASSLVGTNNSPLHF. In nucleotides, the CDR3 is TGTGCCAGCAGCTTAGTTGGGACCAATAATTCACCCCTCCACTTT. Filled out from reference TRBV7-2 and TRBJ1-6, the complete variable domain reads GAGVSQSPSNKVTEKGKDVELRCDPISGHTALYWYRQSLGQGLEFLIYFQGNSAPDKSGLPSDRFSAERTGGSVSTLTIQRTQQEDSAVYLCASSLVGTNNSPLHFGNGTRLTVT.

This chain joins TRBV2 and TRBJ2-7; D is uncertain. Deletions cut 8 bases from V and 2 bases from J, with 10 bases between. CDR1 and CDR2 from the germline V gene are SNHLY and FYNNEI. This CDR3 contains 12 residues. As DNA, the CDR3 is TGTGCCAGCCGTCACGGTGCCTACGAGCAGTACTTC. This translates into CASRHGAYEQYF.

This clonotype occurred a few times. The V call is TRBV12-3 or TRBV12-4, the J call TRBJ1-2; 7 bases are shared with TRBD1. V dropped 4 bases and J dropped 5; count of bases not matched to a gene: 10. The CDR3 has 15 amino acids. CDR3 region: CASSSPTGTAYGYTF. For the CDR3, the DNA is TGTGCCAGCAGTTCCCCAACAGGGACAGCTTATGGCTACACCTTC.

The chain carries TRBV12-3 or TRBV12-4 and TRBJ2-5; 9 nucleotides agree with TRBD1. V lost 4 bases, J lost 4 bases, and 7 bases stayed unmatched. The CDR3 runs 15 residues. The CDR3 DNA reads TGTGCCAGCAGTTCCACAGGGGGCGGAGTAGAGACCCAGTACTTC. Protein product: CASSSTGGGVETQYF.

CDR3 nucleotide sequence: TGTGCCAGCAGTGAAACGCTGTCCTCCTACGAGCAGTACTTC. Translating gives CASSETLSSYEQYF. The chain couples TRBV2 to TRBJ2-7; D is ambiguous. V was clipped by 2 bases and J by 0 bases, with 8 bases between them. This CDR3 region has 14 residues. CDR1 is SNHLY, CDR2 FYNNEI, per germline.

In this sample, this clonotype turned up a few times. The chain combines TRBV7-2 with TRBJ2-7; tentatively, D is TRBD1 (6 bases). Trimming cost V 4 bases and J 6 bases, with 13 bases left between them. Germline values: CDR1 SGHTA, CDR2 FQGNSA. The CDR3 runs to 13 residues. DNA of the CDR3: TGTGCCAGCAGCTCACAGGGTTTTGGCGAGCAGTACTTC. The encoded protein is CASSSQGFGEQYF.

This clonotype was counted at least ten times. The chain is built from TRBV4-3 and TRBJ2-1; 13 nucleotides match TRBD2. Germline V gives CDR1 LGHNA, CDR2 YSLEER. CDR3 length equals 15 residues. J gave up 6 bases and V 4 bases, and 3 bases lay outside the gene matches. CDR3 sequence (DNA): TGCGCCAGCAGCCCAACTAGCGGGGGGGCCAATGAGCAGTTCTTC. Its translation is CASSPTSGGANEQFF.

The chain has TRBV20-1 and TRBJ2-7, with D unclear. Trimming removed 0 bases at V and 6 bases at J, with 12 bases between. The CDR3 runs to 13 residues. The germline V gene encodes CDR1 DFQATT and CDR2 SNEGSKA (reference sequence). The chain's CDR3 is CSAREALKGEQYF. CDR3 in DNA: TGCAGTGCTAGAGAGGCGCTTAAGGGCGAGCAGTACTTC.

This clonotype was counted once. The chain combines TRBV2 with TRBJ2-4; 10 bases line up with TRBD1. The J call may be mistaken, given a closer DNA end match to TRBJ2-7. Germline CDR1 SNHLY, CDR2 FYNNEI. The CDR3 extends over 15 amino acids. CDR3 loop: CASRDGTGEASEQYF. DNA of the CDR3: TGTGCCAGCAGGGACGGGACAGGGGAGGCCTCCGAGCAGTACTTC.

The chain is built from TRBV20-1 and TRBJ2-5; 12 bases fit TRBD2. CDR1 is DFQATT, CDR2 SNEGSKA, per germline (reference sequence). The CDR3 covers 15 residues. J gave up 2 bases and V 3 bases, and 4 bases lay outside the gene matches. CDR3 DNA sequence: TGCAGTGCTAGGGGAGGGACTAGCGGGCAAGAGACCCAGTACTTC. It encodes CSARGGTSGQETQYF.